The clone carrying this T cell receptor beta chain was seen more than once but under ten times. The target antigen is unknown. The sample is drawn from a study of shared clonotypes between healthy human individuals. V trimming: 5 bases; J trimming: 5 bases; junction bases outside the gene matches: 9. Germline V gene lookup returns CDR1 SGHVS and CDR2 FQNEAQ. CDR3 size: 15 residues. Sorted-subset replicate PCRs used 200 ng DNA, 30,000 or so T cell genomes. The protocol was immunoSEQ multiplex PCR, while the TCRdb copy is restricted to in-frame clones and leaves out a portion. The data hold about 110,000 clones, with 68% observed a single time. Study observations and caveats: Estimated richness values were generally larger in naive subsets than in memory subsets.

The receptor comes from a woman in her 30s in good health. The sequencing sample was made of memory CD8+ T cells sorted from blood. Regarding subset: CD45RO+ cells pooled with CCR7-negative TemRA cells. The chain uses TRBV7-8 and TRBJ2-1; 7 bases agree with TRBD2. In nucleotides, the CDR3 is TGTGCCAGCAGCCCAACTAGCGCAGGTGACAATGAGCAGTTCTTC. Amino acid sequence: CASSPTSAGDNEQFF.